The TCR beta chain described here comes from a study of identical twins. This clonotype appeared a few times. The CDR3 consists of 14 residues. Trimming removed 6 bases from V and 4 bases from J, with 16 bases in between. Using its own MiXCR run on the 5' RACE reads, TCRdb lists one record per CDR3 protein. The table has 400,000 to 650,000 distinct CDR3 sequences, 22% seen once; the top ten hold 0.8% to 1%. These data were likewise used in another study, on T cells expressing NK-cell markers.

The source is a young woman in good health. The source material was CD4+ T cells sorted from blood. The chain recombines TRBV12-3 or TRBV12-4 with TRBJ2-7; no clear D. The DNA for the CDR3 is TGTGCCAGCAGCATCCTTGGAAGGAGTTACGAGCAGTACTTC. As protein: CASSILGRSYEQYF.